This TCR beta chain was sequenced for a study of cytomegalovirus exposure and HLA in healthy donors. Overall study: Within the Caucasian-associated ancestry cluster were roughly 82% of the approximately 400 genotyped donors.

General study points: In a later analysis, a genetic analysis reported fewer productive-TCR N-insertions in an Asian-associated ancestry cluster than the cohort average.

This CDR3 spans 14 amino acids. Trimming pared 6 bases from V and 2 bases from J, leaving 12 bases between. The germline V gene encodes CDR1 MNHNS and CDR2 SASEGT. As to this clone: The antigen remains unidentified.

This PCR relied on a set of 60 Vbeta primers and 13 Jbeta primers. The assay was immunoSEQ multiplex PCR, and TCRdb's table has in-frame clones only and misses some. The sample lists 100,000 to 150,000 clones, about 10% occurring once. The clonotype originates from a woman under 30 in good health and CMV-seropositive. The source material was PBMCs. The chain joins TRBV6-1 to TRBJ2-3; D is possibly TRBD1 (6 bases). In DNA, the CDR3 is TGTGCCAGCAGAAGGGACAAAGCCACAGATACGCAGTATTTT. Its protein is CASRRDKATDTQYF.